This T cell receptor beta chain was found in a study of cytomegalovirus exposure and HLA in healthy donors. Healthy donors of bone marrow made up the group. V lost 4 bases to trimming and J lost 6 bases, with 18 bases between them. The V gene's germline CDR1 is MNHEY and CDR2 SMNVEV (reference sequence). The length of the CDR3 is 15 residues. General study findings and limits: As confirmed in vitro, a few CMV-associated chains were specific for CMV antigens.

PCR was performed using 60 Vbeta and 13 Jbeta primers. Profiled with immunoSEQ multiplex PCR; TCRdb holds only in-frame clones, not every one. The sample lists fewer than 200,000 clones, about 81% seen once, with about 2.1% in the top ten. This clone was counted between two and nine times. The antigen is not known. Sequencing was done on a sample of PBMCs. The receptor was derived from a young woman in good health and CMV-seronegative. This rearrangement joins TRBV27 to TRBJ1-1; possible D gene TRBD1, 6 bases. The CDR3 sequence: CASSSSLRGRAEAFF. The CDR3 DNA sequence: TGTGCCAGCAGTTCCAGTCTCAGGGGTAGGGCTGAAGCTTTCTTT.